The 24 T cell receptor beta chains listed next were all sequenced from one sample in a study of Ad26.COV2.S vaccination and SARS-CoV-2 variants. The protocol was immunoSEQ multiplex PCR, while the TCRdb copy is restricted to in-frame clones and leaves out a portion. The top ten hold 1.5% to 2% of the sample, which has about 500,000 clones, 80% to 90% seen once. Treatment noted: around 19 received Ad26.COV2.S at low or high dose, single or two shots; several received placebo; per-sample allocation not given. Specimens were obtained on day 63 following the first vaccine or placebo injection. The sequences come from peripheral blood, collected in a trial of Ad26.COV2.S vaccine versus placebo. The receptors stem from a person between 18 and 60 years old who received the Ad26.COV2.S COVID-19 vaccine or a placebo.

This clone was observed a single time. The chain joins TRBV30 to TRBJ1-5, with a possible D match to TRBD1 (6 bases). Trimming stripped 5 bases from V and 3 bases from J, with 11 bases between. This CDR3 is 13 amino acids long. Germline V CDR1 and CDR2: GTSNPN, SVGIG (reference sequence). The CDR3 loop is CAWAGAFNQPQHF. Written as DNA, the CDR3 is TGTGCCTGGGCGGGGGCATTCAATCAGCCCCAGCATTTT.

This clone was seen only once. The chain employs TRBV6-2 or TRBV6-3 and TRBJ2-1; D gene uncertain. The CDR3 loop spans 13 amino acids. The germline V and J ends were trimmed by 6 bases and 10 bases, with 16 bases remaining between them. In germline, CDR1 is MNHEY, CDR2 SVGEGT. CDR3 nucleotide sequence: TGTGCCAGCAGCCCAGTGATAGGCGACGAGCAGTTCTTC. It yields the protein CASSPVIGDEQFF.

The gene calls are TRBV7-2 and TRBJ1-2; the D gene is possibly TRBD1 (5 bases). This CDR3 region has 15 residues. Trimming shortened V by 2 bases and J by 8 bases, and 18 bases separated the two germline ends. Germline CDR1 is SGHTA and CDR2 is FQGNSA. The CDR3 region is CASSLNGAAPVGYTF. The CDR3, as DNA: TGTGCCAGCAGCTTAAACGGGGCAGCTCCCGTCGGCTACACCTTC.

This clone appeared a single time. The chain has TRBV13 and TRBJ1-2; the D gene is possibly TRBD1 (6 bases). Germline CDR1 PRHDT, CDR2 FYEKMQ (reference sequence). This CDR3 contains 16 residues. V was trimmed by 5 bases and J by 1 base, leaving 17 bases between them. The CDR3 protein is CASSHLQGGFNYGYTF. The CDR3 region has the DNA TGTGCCAGCAGCCACTTACAGGGTGGGTTTAACTATGGCTACACCTTC.

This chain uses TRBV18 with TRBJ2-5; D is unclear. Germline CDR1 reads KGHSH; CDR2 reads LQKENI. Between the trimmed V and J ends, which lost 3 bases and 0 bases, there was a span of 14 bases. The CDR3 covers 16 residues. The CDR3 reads CASSPDRREYQETQYF. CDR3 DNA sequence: TGTGCCAGCTCACCCGACCGCCGTGAGTACCAAGAGACCCAGTACTTC.

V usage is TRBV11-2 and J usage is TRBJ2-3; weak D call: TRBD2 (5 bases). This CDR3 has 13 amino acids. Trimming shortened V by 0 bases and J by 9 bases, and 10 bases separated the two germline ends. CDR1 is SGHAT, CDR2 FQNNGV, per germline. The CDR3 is CASSLDSRATQYF. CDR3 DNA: TGTGCCAGCAGCTTAGATTCGCGGGCGACGCAGTATTTT.

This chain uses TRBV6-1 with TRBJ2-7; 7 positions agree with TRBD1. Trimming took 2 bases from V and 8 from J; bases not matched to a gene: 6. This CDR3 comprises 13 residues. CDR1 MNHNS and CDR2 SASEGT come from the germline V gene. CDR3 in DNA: TGTGCCAGCAGTGAACTAACAGGGGTAAAGCAGTACTTC. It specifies CASSELTGVKQYF.

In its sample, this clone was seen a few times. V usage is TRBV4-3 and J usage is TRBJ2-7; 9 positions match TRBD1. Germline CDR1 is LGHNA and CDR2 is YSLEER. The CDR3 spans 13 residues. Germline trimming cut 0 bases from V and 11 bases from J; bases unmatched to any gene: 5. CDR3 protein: CASSQEQGAFEYF. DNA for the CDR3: TGCGCCAGCAGCCAAGAACAGGGGGCTTTTGAGTACTTC.

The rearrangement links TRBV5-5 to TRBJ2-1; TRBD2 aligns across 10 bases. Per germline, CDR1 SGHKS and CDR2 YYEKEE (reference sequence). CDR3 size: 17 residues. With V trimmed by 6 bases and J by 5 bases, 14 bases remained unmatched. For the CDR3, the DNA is TGTGCCAGCAAGTTTATCGGGCTAGCGGGAGTCAACAATGAGCAGTTCTTC. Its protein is CASKFIGLAGVNNEQFF.

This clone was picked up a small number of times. The CDR3 is CASSPGHSTGNTIYF. The CDR3, as DNA: TGTGCCAGCAGCCCGGGACATAGCACTGGAAACACCATATATTTT. The rearrangement links TRBV3-1 (or the pseudogene TRBV3-2) to TRBJ1-3; maybe TRBD1 (6 bases). Trimming removed 4 bases at V and 2 bases at J, with 12 bases between. CDR1 and CDR2 from the germline V gene are LGHDT and YNNKEL (reference sequence). This CDR3 is 15 amino acids long.

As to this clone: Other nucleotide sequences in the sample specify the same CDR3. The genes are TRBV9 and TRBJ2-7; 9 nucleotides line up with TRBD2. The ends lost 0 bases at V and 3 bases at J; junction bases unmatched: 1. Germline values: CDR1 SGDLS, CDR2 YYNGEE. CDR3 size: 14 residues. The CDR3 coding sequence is TGTGCCAGCAGCGTAGGTAGCGGGAGCTACGAGCAGTACTTC. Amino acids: CASSVGSGSYEQYF.

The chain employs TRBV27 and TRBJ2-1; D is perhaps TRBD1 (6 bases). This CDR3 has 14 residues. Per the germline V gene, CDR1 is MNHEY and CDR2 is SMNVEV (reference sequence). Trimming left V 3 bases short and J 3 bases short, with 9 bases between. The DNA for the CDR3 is TGTGCCAGCAGTTTCGGGGACAACTACAATGAGCAGTTCTTC. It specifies CASSFGDNYNEQFF.

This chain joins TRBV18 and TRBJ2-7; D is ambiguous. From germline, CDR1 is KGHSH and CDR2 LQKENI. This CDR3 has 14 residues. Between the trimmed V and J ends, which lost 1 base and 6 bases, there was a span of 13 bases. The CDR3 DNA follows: TGTGCCAGCTCACCACAGGAAGAAGTAAGCGAGCAGTACTTC. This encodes CASSPQEEVSEQYF.

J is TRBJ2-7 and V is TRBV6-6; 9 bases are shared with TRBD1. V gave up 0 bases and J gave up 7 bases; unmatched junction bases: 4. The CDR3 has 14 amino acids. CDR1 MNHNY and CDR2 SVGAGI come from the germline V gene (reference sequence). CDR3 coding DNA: TGTGCCAGCAGTTACTCGTCGACAGGGGGAGAGCAGTACTTC. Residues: CASSYSSTGGEQYF.

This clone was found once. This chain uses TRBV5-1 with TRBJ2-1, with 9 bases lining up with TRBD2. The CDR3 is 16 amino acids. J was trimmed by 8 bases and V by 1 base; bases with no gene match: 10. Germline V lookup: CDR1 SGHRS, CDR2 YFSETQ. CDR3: CASSLSKREAWHEQFF. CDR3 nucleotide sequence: TGCGCCAGCAGCTTGTCTAAGCGGGAGGCCTGGCATGAGCAGTTCTTC.

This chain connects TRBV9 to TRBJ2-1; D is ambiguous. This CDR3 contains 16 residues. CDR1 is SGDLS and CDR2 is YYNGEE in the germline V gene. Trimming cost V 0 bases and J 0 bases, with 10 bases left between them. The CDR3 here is CASSVEVRSSYNEQFF. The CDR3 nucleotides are TGTGCCAGCAGCGTAGAGGTCCGGAGCTCCTACAATGAGCAGTTCTTC.

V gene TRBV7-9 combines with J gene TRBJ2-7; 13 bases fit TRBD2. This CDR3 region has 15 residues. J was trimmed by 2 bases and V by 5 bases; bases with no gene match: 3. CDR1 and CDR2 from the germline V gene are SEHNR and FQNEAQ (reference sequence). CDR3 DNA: TGTGCCAGCAGCGGGGGGACTAGCGGGGCCTACGAGCAGTACTTC. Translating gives CASSGGTSGAYEQYF.

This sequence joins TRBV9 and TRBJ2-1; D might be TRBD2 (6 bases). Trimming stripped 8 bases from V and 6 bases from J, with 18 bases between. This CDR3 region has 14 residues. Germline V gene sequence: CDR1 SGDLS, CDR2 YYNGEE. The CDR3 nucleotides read TGTGCCAGTGACCCAGGAGGGCAGGGCAATGAGCAGTTCTTC. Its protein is CASDPGGQGNEQFF.

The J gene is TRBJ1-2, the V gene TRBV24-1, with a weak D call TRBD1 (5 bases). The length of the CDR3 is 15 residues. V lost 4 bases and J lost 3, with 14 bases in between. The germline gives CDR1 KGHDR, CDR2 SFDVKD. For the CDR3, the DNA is TGTGCCACCAGTGACCCGGGGACGGGGTACTATGGCTACACCTTC. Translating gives CATSDPGTGYYGYTF.

As DNA, the CDR3 is TGTGCCAGCAGCTGGACCGGAGACGAGCAGTACTTC. Translated, it gives CASSWTGDEQYF. J is TRBJ2-7 and V is TRBV27; no clear D. This CDR3 is 12 amino acids long. V was pared by 6 bases and J by 5 bases, with 11 bases between. Germline CDR1 reads MNHEY; CDR2 reads SMNVEV (reference sequence).

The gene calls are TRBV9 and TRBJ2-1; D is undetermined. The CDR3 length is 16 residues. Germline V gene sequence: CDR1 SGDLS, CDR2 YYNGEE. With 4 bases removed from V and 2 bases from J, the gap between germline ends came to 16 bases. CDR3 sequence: CASSSHSLDTYNEQFF. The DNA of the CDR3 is TGTGCCAGCAGCTCCCATAGCTTAGACACCTACAATGAGCAGTTCTTC.

CDR3 DNA: TGTGCCAGTAGTACCGGGACAGGGGGGTATAGCAATCAGCCCCAGCATTTT. This sequence encodes CASSTGTGGYSNQPQHF. The chain carries TRBV19 and TRBJ1-5; TRBD1 agrees at 11 bases. CDR1 and CDR2 (germline): LNHDA, SQIVND (reference sequence). V shed 4 bases, J shed 0 bases, and the junction held 5 bases outside the gene matches. The CDR3 consists of 17 residues.

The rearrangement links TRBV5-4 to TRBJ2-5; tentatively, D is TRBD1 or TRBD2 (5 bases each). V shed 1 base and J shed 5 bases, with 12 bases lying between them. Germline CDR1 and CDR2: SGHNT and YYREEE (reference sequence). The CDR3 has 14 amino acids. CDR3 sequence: CASSLQGVRETQYF. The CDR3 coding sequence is TGTGCCAGCAGCTTGCAGGGAGTAAGGGAGACCCAGTACTTC.

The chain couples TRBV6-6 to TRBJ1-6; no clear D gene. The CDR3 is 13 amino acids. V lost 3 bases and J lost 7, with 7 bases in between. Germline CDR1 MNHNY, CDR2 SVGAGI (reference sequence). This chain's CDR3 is CASSYLGNSPLHF. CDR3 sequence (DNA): TGTGCCAGCAGTTATCTTGGGAATTCACCCCTCCACTTT.